This T cell receptor (delta chain) is from a study of γδ T cells in repeated Plasmodium falciparum infection. Study-wide findings and caveats: Over time and infection, Vgamma9/Vdelta2+ repertoires remained highly stable and polyclonal.

Gammadelta T cells were flow-sorted from PBMC into Vgamma9/Vdelta2+ and Vdelta2-negative populations for bulk analysis. The CDR3 has 15 residues. CDR1 and CDR2 (germline): GEAIGNYY, EKD. A note on this clone: Its antigen is as yet unknown. For this DNA, TCRdb reports the protein of a much larger clone, which diverges at residue 3, most likely from a read error; the protein presented here is translated directly from the DNA.

TCRdb re-called the multiplex PCR reads through CATT. The repertoire holds around 50,000 delta-chain clones, with about 1.5% as singletons. V and J are TRDV2 and TRDJ1, with 7 positions matching TRDD3. The receptor was isolated from a pool of human donors (malaria-infected and uninfected, not separated). Source material: gamma-delta T cells from blood. CDR3 sequence: CARDGLGGYTDKLIF. In DNA, the CDR3 is TGTGCCCGTGACGGTCTCGGGGGATACACCGATAAACTCATCTTT.